Included here is one T cell receptor (beta chain) sequence, with context. Its antigen remains unknown. These data originate in a study of cytomegalovirus exposure and HLA in healthy donors. Study results and caveats: TCR beta chains associated with HLA were, in a later analysis, more clonally expanded than equally common others. Associated with cytomegalovirus, according to the listing, were 150 to 200 TCR beta chains. Later analysis demonstrated an association between a missense DCLRE1C variant and TCR beta V- and J-gene trimming.

V lost 2 bases, J lost 4 bases, and 6 bases stayed unmatched. Germline V gene lookup returns CDR1 KGHSH and CDR2 LQKENI. This CDR3 is 15 amino acids long. With 60 Vbeta and 13 Jbeta primers, the PCR was carried out. Here immunoSEQ multiplex PCR was the method, and the copy in TCRdb shows in-frame clones only, minus some. The sample includes around 130,000 clones, 80% to 85% of them seen just once. Sequenced input: PBMCs. The chain uses TRBV18 and TRBJ2-5; 8 bases map to TRBD2. The receptor was derived from a boy between 10 and 17 years old in good health and CMV-seronegative. CDR3 DNA sequence: TGTGCCAGCTCACCAACTCCTAGCGGGCCAGAGACCCAGTACTTC. Its translation: CASSPTPSGPETQYF.